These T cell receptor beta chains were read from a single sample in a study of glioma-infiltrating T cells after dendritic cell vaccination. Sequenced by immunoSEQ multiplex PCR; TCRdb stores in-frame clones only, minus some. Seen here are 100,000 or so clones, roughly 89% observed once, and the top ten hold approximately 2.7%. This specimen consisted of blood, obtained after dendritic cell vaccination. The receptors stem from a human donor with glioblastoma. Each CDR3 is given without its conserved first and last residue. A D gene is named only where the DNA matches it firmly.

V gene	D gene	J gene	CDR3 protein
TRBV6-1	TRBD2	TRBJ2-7	ASSQVAGDTYEQY
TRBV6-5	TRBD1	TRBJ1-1	ASSYSGQGTNTEAF
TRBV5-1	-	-	ASSSPSDPYEQY
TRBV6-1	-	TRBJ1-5	ASSALDRPNSNQPQH
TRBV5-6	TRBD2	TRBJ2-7	ASSPGTSGRGSEQY
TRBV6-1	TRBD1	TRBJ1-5	ASIGGPNQPQH
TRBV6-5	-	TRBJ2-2	ASTRQVLTGELF
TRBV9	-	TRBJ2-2	ASSVGGLNTGELF
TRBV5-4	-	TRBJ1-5	ASSLEAVSNQPQH
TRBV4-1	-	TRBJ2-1	ASSPSRFGDNEQF
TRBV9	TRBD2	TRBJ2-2	ASSVEGGRDTGELF
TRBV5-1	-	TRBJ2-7	ASSLGGGRDCYEQY
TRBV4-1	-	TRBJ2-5	ASSHMAGGETQY
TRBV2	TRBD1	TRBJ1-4	ASVRQGAANEKLF
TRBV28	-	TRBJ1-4	ASSLSSLQMDEKLF
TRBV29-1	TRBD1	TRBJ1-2	SGGTDGGYT
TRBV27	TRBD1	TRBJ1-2	ASKPDREESYGYT
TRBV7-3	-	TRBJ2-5	ASSLGGAQY
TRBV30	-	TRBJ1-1	AWSIDTEAF
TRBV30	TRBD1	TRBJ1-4	AWKNRGGSYDEKLF
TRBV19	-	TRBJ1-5	ASSIGQALGQPQH
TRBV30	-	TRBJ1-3	AWSVPGGHSGNTIY
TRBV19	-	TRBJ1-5	ASSEGVVGNQPQH
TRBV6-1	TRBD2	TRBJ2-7	ASTETSGASYEQY